These 26 T cell receptor beta chains originate from one sample sequenced in a study of control samples from healthy donors and cancer patients. The data were produced by immunoSEQ multiplex PCR, yet TCRdb's version contains in-frame clones alone and is incomplete. This table has over 90,000 clones, around 90% appearing once. Sequenced sample: blood. Receptors originate from a woman aged 18-29 years in good health.

The chain is built from TRBV14 and TRBJ2-3; D not certain. The CDR3 consists of 14 residues. Per germline, CDR1 SGHDN and CDR2 FVKESK. Trimming took off 2 bases at V and 2 bases at J, with 8 bases between the two ends. The CDR3 coding sequence is TGTGCCAGCAGCCAAATACTTTCCACAGATACGCAGTATTTT. It yields the protein CASSQILSTDTQYF.

This chain connects TRBV7-6 to TRBJ2-1; 7 bases are a match to TRBD2. CDR1 is SGHVS and CDR2 is FNYEAQ in the germline V gene. Trimming cost V 2 bases and J 2 bases; bases outside gene matches: 6. The CDR3 loop spans 16 amino acids. CDR3 nucleotides: TGTGCCAGCAGCTTACGGGGGGATAGAACCTACAATGAGCAGTTCTTC. It codes for CASSLRGDRTYNEQFF.

The chain links TRBV7-9 to TRBJ1-4; D remains unclear. Trimming removed 6 bases at V and 7 bases at J, with 21 bases between. In germline, CDR1 is SEHNR, CDR2 FQNEAQ (reference sequence). This CDR3 has 16 residues. The chain's CDR3 is CASRHTQRSAGEKLFF. The CDR3 bases are TGTGCCAGCAGACATACTCAAAGATCCGCCGGTGAAAAACTGTTTTTT.

The gene calls are TRBV5-1 and TRBJ1-5; perhaps TRBD1 as D (5 bases). Per the germline V gene, CDR1 is SGHRS and CDR2 is YFSETQ. The CDR3 loop spans 16 amino acids. Trimming took off 2 bases at V and 0 bases at J, with 12 bases between the two ends. CDR3 protein: CASSFGTEDSNQPQHF. The CDR3 DNA reads TGCGCCAGCAGCTTCGGGACGGAGGATAGCAATCAGCCCCAGCATTTT.

J is TRBJ2-4 and V is TRBV5-5; weak D call: TRBD1 (5 bases). CDR1 and CDR2 from the germline V gene are SGHKS and YYEKEE (reference sequence). Trimming pared 0 bases from V and 7 bases from J, leaving 14 bases between. There are 15 residues in the CDR3. The CDR3, as DNA: TGTGCCAGCAGCTTGGGTATACTCCCAGGGAACATTCAGTACTTC. It codes for CASSLGILPGNIQYF.

This clone was counted once. The genes are TRBV5-1 and TRBJ1-1; TRBD1 might be the D (6 bases). The CDR3 is 12 amino acids. Germline CDR1 reads SGHRS; CDR2 reads YFSETQ. V was clipped by 0 bases and J by 6 bases, with 6 bases between them. The CDR3 sequence: CASSLGQAEAFF. CDR3 sequence (DNA): TGCGCCAGCAGCTTGGGACAGGCTGAAGCTTTCTTT. Full variable domain (outside the CDR3, taken from reference TRBV5-1 and TRBJ1-1): KAGVTQTPRYLIKTRGQQVTLSCSPISGHRSVSWYQQTPGQGLQFLFEYFSETQRNKGNFPGRFSGRQFSNSRSEMNVSTLELGDSALYLCASSLGQAEAFFGQGTRLTVV.

The J gene is TRBJ1-3, the V gene TRBV30; unclear D gene. This CDR3 is built from 15 residues. Germline loops: CDR1 GTSNPN, CDR2 SVGIG (reference sequence). V shed 0 bases and J shed 4 bases, with 13 bases lying between them. The CDR3 loop reads CAWSVRRRAGNTIYF. The CDR3 DNA is TGTGCCTGGAGTGTAAGACGGAGGGCCGGAAACACCATATATTTT.

The chain has TRBV6-1 and TRBJ2-7, with D possibly matching TRBD2 (5 bases). Germline V gene data show CDR1 as MNHNS and CDR2 as SASEGT. This CDR3 is 15 amino acids long. V shed 2 bases and J shed 2 bases, with 13 bases lying between them. The CDR3 region is CASSETTRPTYEQYF. The CDR3 DNA follows: TGTGCCAGCAGTGAAACTACTAGGCCCACCTACGAGCAGTACTTC.

J is TRBJ2-2 and V is TRBV19; 8 bases are a match to TRBD1. The V gene's germline CDR1 is LNHDA and CDR2 SQIVND (reference sequence). The CDR3 loop spans 15 amino acids. Trimming at V came to 6 bases and at J to 6 bases, leaving 9 bases not matched to a gene. CDR3 amino acids: CASRRQGRVPGELFF. The CDR3 nucleotides are TGTGCCAGTAGGCGACAGGGGCGAGTCCCCGGGGAGCTGTTTTTT.

This chain joins TRBV19 and TRBJ2-3; 7 bases agree with TRBD1. Germline CDR1 reads LNHDA; CDR2 reads SQIVND (reference sequence). The CDR3 sequence is 13 residues long. Germline trimming cut 2 bases from V and 4 bases from J; bases unmatched to any gene: 0. CDR3 protein: CASSIQGADTQYF. CDR3 in DNA: TGTGCCAGTAGTATACAGGGGGCAGATACGCAGTATTTT.

The chain carries TRBV5-8 and TRBJ1-3; no reliable D call. Germline CDR1 SGHTS, CDR2 YDEGEE. V was pared by 0 bases and J by 4 bases, with 14 bases between. CDR3 size: 16 residues. The CDR3 DNA sequence: TGTGCCAGCAGCTTGGCCAAAACGCAGTACGGAAACACCATATATTTT. It yields the protein CASSLAKTQYGNTIYF.

The J gene is TRBJ1-4, the V gene TRBV5-1, with 7 bases that match TRBD1. The CDR3 totals 17 residues. The V gene end was trimmed by 4 bases and the J gene end by 0 bases; junction bases not matched to a gene: 9. CDR1 is SGHRS and CDR2 is YFSETQ in the germline V gene. The CDR3 spells CASSRLQGTATNEKLFF. The CDR3 nucleotides read TGCGCCAGCAGCAGATTACAGGGGACTGCAACTAATGAAAAACTGTTTTTT.

The chain joins TRBV10-3 to TRBJ1-1; the match to TRBD1 covers 7 bases. The ends lost 5 bases at V and 10 bases at J; junction bases unmatched: 10. This CDR3 region has 13 residues. Per the germline V gene, CDR1 is ENHRY and CDR2 is SYGVKD. The CDR3: CAISRQGDLGAFF. The CDR3 DNA follows: TGTGCCATCAGTAGACAGGGTGATTTAGGAGCTTTCTTT.

This chain links TRBV5-4 with TRBJ2-7; 8 bases line up with TRBD1. This CDR3 is built from 14 residues. V lost 3 bases and J lost 0; bases outside the gene matches: 2. Germline values: CDR1 SGHNT, CDR2 YYREEE (reference sequence). In DNA, the CDR3 is TGTGCCAGCAGCTGGACAGGGTACTCCTACGAGCAGTACTTC. It encodes CASSWTGYSYEQYF.

CDR3 nucleotide sequence: TGTGCTAGTGGTTTAAGGTTTTGGCATTGGAACACCATATATTTT. It specifies CASGLRFWHWNTIYF. The genes are TRBV12-5 and TRBJ1-3; D is undetermined. Germline V lookup: CDR1 LGHNT, CDR2 FRNRAP. The ends were cut back, 3 bases at V and 7 bases at J, with 16 bases in the middle. The CDR3 spans 15 residues.

The chain has TRBV29-1 and TRBJ2-2; no definite D call. Germline-derived CDR1 and CDR2 are SQVTM and ANQGSEA. V lost 4 bases to trimming and J lost 1 base, with 7 bases between them. The CDR3 is 13 residues long. In DNA, the CDR3 is TGCAGCGTTGTCGGCATGAACACCGGGGAGCTGTTTTTT. The encoded protein is CSVVGMNTGELFF.

This chain joins TRBV21-1 and TRBJ1-3; the D call in the table, TRBD1, was not verified against the DNA. TRBV21-1 is a pseudogene segment. The CDR3 runs to 17 residues. The CDR3 nucleotides are TGTGCCAGCAGCAAAGCACGGGACAGGGCGTCTGGAAACACCATATATTTT. Amino acid sequence: CASSKARDRASGNTIYF.

This chain connects TRBV11-3 to TRBJ2-2; 10 bases line up with TRBD2. Losses at the gene ends were 0 bases for V and 5 bases for J; bases not matched to a gene: 6. In germline, CDR1 is SGHNT, CDR2 YENEEA. This CDR3 has 17 residues. The CDR3 DNA is TGTGCCAGCAGCTTAGAGGGGGGACTAGCGAGTACCGGGGAGCTGTTTTTT. Its protein is CASSLEGGLASTGELFF.

This chain uses TRBV7-9 with TRBJ2-3; the match to TRBD2 covers 16 bases. There are 16 residues in the CDR3. Germline lookup yields CDR1 SEHNR and CDR2 FQNEAQ (reference sequence). V shed 4 bases and J 3 bases; nucleotides not matched to a gene: 1. CDR3 amino acids: CASSSGLAGGTDTQYF. As DNA, the CDR3 is TGTGCCAGCAGCTCGGGACTAGCGGGGGGGACAGATACGCAGTATTTT.

J is TRBJ2-5 and V is TRBV14; D may match TRBD1 or TRBD2 (6 bases each). Trimming took 4 bases from V and 4 from J, leaving 16 bases between them. CDR3 length: 15 residues. Germline lookup yields CDR1 SGHDN and CDR2 FVKESK. CDR3 protein: CASSLLLGGRETQYF. The CDR3 coding sequence is TGTGCCAGCAGCCTCTTACTAGGGGGGAGAGAGACCCAGTACTTC.

This clone was counted once. This chain connects TRBV10-3 to TRBJ2-3; D remains unclear. The CDR3 sequence is 13 residues long. V was clipped by 11 bases and J by 4 bases, with 16 bases between them. The germline V gene encodes CDR1 ENHRY and CDR2 SYGVKD. The CDR3 DNA follows: TGTGCCGTCTATCGCAATGATGCAGATACGCAGTATTTT. It specifies CAVYRNDADTQYF.

The chain employs TRBV5-6 and TRBJ2-5; TRBD1 might be the D (5 bases). The CDR3 has 14 amino acids. Germline V gene sequence: CDR1 SGHDT, CDR2 YYEEEE. V was cut by 6 bases and J by 5 bases, with 17 bases left in between. CDR3 bases: TGTGCCAGCAACGACGAAGGGGCTGCGGAGACCCAGTACTTC. Protein product: CASNDEGAAETQYF.

The chain recombines TRBV19 with TRBJ2-7; D uncertain. The CDR3 spans 17 residues. Trimming stripped 4 bases from V and 2 bases from J, with 21 bases between. Germline loops: CDR1 LNHDA, CDR2 SQIVND (reference sequence). Here the CDR3 DNA reads TGTGCCAGTAGTAGTTTTCCGACGGGCTCCCACCCCTACGAGCAGTACTTC. Translated, it gives CASSSFPTGSHPYEQYF.

J is TRBJ2-7 and V is TRBV7-2, with a tentative D call TRBD1 (5 bases). V was clipped by 0 bases and J by 0 bases, with 9 bases between them. This CDR3 is built from 15 residues. Germline values: CDR1 SGHTA, CDR2 FQGNSA. Here the CDR3 DNA reads TGTGCCAGCAGCTTAGCGGGGCATTCCTCCTACGAGCAGTACTTC. This sequence encodes CASSLAGHSSYEQYF.

This clone was found once. V and J are TRBV7-2 and TRBJ2-2; D not resolved. This CDR3 has 15 residues. Per germline, CDR1 SGHTA and CDR2 FQGNSA. V was cut by 5 bases and J by 6 bases, with 16 bases left in between. This chain's CDR3 is CASSKAPPDAGELFF. The CDR3, as DNA: TGTGCCAGCAGCAAAGCCCCACCAGACGCCGGGGAGCTGTTTTTT.

The V and J genes are TRBV4-3 and TRBJ1-2, with 7 bases that match TRBD1. Germline V gene data show CDR1 as LGHNA and CDR2 as YSLEER. This CDR3 contains 15 residues. The V gene end was trimmed by 3 bases and the J gene end by 0 bases; junction bases not matched to a gene: 4. This CDR3 is CASSQRGQTNYGYTF. The CDR3 DNA follows: TGCGCCAGCAGCCAGAGGGGACAGACTAACTATGGCTACACCTTC.